Below are 20 T cell receptor beta chains sequenced from a single sample in a study of lymphopenia after photon versus proton radiotherapy (dated by TCRdb to 2018 to 2020). Libraries were prepared through the immunoSEQ multiplex PCR assay. Entries here come from immuneACCESS through TCRdb and include only in-frame sequences with V and J called. Some clones fail to appear in such tables; in the studies checked, an unresolved V gene covers under half of the shortfall, and the cause of the remainder is unknown. Here the sample has 7,000 to 8,500 clones; more than 85% occur a single time. The top ten hold 1.5% to 2% of the sample. Sample: peripheral blood, taken from a patient treated with photon-based radiotherapy. The receptors here all came from a woman aged 45-65 years with cholangiocarcinoma.

The rearrangement links TRBV10-3 to TRBJ2-7; TRBD1 agrees at 8 bases. Germline assignment: CDR1 ENHRY and CDR2 SYGVKD. V dropped 6 bases and J dropped 3; count of bases not matched to a gene: 1. This CDR3 spans 12 amino acids. The CDR3 is CAISGQGYEQYF. As DNA, the CDR3 is TGTGCCATCAGCGGACAGGGCTACGAGCAGTACTTC.

This clone appeared a few times. The chain employs TRBV2 and TRBJ1-4; the D gene is possibly TRBD1 (5 bases). There are 16 residues in the CDR3. Trimming stripped 0 bases from V and 6 bases from J, with 14 bases between. From germline, CDR1 is SNHLY and CDR2 FYNNEI. This CDR3 is CASSEARGRVDEKLFF. The CDR3 DNA follows: TGTGCCAGCAGTGAAGCGCGAGGCAGGGTGGATGAAAAACTGTTTTTT.

This clone appeared a single time. The V call is TRBV28, the J call TRBJ1-4, with 7 positions matching TRBD1. V was pared by 0 bases and J by 14 bases, with 9 bases of the junction left unmatched. CDR1 is MDHEN, CDR2 SYDVKM, per germline. The CDR3 covers 14 residues. The CDR3 sequence is CASSLWAGGNSLFF. Written as DNA, the CDR3 is TGTGCCAGCAGTTTATGGGCAGGGGGAAACAGCCTGTTTTTT.

The chain couples TRBV9 to TRBJ2-1; the match to TRBD2 covers 12 bases. CDR1 SGDLS and CDR2 YYNGEE come from the germline V gene. The V segment lost 4 bases and the J segment 9 bases; nucleotides outside the gene matches: 11. The CDR3 is made up of 16 amino acids. This chain's CDR3 is CASSRSTSGGRIEQFF. CDR3 nucleotides: TGTGCCAGCAGCCGGTCGACTAGCGGGGGCCGCATTGAGCAGTTCTTC.

This clone came up a few times. CDR3 bases: TGTGCCAGCAGTTTATATGGGGGCTATGAAAAACTGTTTTTT. Its protein is CASSLYGGYEKLFF. V gene TRBV27 combines with J gene TRBJ1-4; maybe TRBD1 (6 bases). The V gene's germline CDR1 is MNHEY and CDR2 SMNVEV (reference sequence). This CDR3 has 14 amino acids. Trimming removed 1 base at V and 6 bases at J, with 9 bases between.

This chain joins TRBV21-1 and TRBJ1-1; the DNA was not used to check the table's D call, TRBD1. TRBV21-1 is reported as a pseudogene. The CDR3 is 17 amino acids. The CDR3 coding sequence is TGTGCCAGCAGCAAAGCCAGAACAGGGACACGGCGAACTGAAGCTTTCTTT. Translation gives CASSKARTGTRRTEAFF.

In its sample, this clone was seen a few times. The CDR3: CASHATNSYEQYF. CDR3 DNA sequence: TGTGCCAGCCACGCTACAAACTCCTACGAGCAGTACTTC. This chain uses TRBV7-2 with TRBJ2-7; no clear D. Deletions cut 8 bases from V and 0 bases from J, with 11 bases between. CDR1 and CDR2 (germline): SGHTA, FQGNSA. The CDR3 loop spans 13 amino acids. The full variable domain, with the rest looked up from reference TRBV7-2 and TRBJ2-7, is GAGVSQSPSNKVTEKGKDVELRCDPISGHTALYWYRQSLGQGLEFLIYFQGNSAPDKSGLPSDRFSAERTGGSVSTLTIQRTQQEDSAVYLCASHATNSYEQYFGPGTRLTVT.

The chain carries TRBV27 and TRBJ1-1; D is unresolved. Germline CDR1 and CDR2: MNHEY and SMNVEV (reference sequence). V gave up 4 bases and J gave up 3 bases, with 9 bases separating them. The CDR3 runs to 13 residues. In nucleotides, the CDR3 is TGTGCCAGCAGTTCAGACACTTACACTGAAGCTTTCTTT. Translated, it gives CASSSDTYTEAFF.

The V call is TRBV28, the J call TRBJ1-1, with 7 positions matching TRBD1. The V gene end was trimmed by 6 bases and the J gene end by 5 bases; junction bases not matched to a gene: 9. CDR1 is MDHEN, CDR2 SYDVKM, per germline. This CDR3 is 14 amino acids long. The chain's CDR3 is CASSPTGMGTEAFF. In DNA form, the CDR3 reads TGTGCCAGCAGCCCGACAGGGATGGGGACTGAAGCTTTCTTT.

CDR3 DNA sequence: TGTGCCAGTAGTGCGGCCCCTAATCAGCCCCAGCATTTT. It translates to CASSAAPNQPQHF. V usage is TRBV19 and J usage is TRBJ1-5; D remains ambiguous. The CDR3 has 13 residues. V was pared by 5 bases and J by 4 bases, with 9 bases between. Germline V CDR1 and CDR2: LNHDA, SQIVND (reference sequence).

V gene TRBV5-1 combines with J gene TRBJ2-3; TRBD2 matches 9 bases. CDR1 is SGHRS, CDR2 YFSETQ, per germline. V lost 0 bases, J lost 0 bases, and 8 bases stayed unmatched. The CDR3 has 18 amino acids. This CDR3 reads CASSLGRLAGTSTDTQYF. CDR3 coding DNA: TGCGCCAGCAGCTTGGGCCGCCTAGCGGGGACCAGCACAGATACGCAGTATTTT.

The gene calls are TRBV7-2 and TRBJ1-2; possible D gene TRBD1, 5 bases. V was trimmed by 5 bases and J by 0 bases, leaving 10 bases between them. This CDR3 is built from 14 residues. Germline CDR1 reads SGHTA; CDR2 reads FQGNSA. The CDR3 spells CASSDRKSNYGYTF. The CDR3 DNA is TGTGCCAGCAGCGACAGAAAATCTAACTATGGCTACACCTTC.

The chain joins TRBV6-5 to TRBJ2-7, with TRBD2 identical over 7 bases. CDR3 length equals 12 residues. Unmatched junction bases numbered 5, after V lost 6 bases and J lost 6 bases. Germline loops: CDR1 MNHEY, CDR2 SVGAGI. CDR3 sequence reads: CASSLIAGEQYF. DNA of the CDR3: TGTGCCAGCAGCTTGATAGCGGGCGAGCAGTACTTC.

This chain joins TRBV30 and TRBJ1-1; D call uncertain. From germline, CDR1 is GTSNPN and CDR2 SVGIG (reference sequence). The CDR3 is 16 amino acids. The V and J ends lost 6 bases and 1 base respectively, with 21 bases between them. This CDR3 reads CACLSPSGPTNTEAFF. The CDR3 coding sequence is TGTGCCTGCTTATCCCCCTCAGGTCCCACGAACACTGAAGCTTTCTTT.

The gene calls are TRBV5-6 and TRBJ1-2; D might be TRBD1 (5 bases). Germline V gene sequence: CDR1 SGHDT, CDR2 YYEEEE. This CDR3 has 16 residues. V gave up 1 base and J gave up 7 bases, with 20 bases separating them. DNA for the CDR3: TGTGCCAGCAGCTTGTATCTCTCCGCGACAGCCGCTGGCTACACCTTC. Translation: CASSLYLSATAAGYTF.

V and J are TRBV5-4 and TRBJ2-1, with 10 bases matching TRBD2. Germline CDR1 and CDR2: SGHNT and YYREEE (reference sequence). J was trimmed by 8 bases and V by 1 base; bases with no gene match: 6. CDR3 size: 15 residues. This CDR3 is CASSLLSGGAYEQFF. As DNA, the CDR3 is TGTGCCAGCAGCTTGTTGAGCGGGGGGGCTTATGAGCAGTTCTTC.

The V call is TRBV11-2, the J call TRBJ2-1; D gene ambiguous. The CDR3 is 14 residues long. Germline CDR1 is SGHAT and CDR2 is FQNNGV. The V end was cut by 1 base, the J end by 6 bases, with 10 bases between. CDR3 sequence (DNA): TGTGCCAGCAGCTTAGGAATCCCCTCCAATGAGCAGTTCTTC. Protein product: CASSLGIPSNEQFF.

The gene calls are TRBV2 and TRBJ1-1; D is perhaps TRBD1 (5 bases). CDR1 SNHLY and CDR2 FYNNEI come from the germline V gene. V shed 4 bases and J shed 0 bases, with 9 bases lying between them. CDR3 size: 14 residues. CDR3 amino acids: CASSGQLMNTEAFF. In DNA, the CDR3 is TGTGCCAGCAGTGGACAGCTCATGAACACTGAAGCTTTCTTT.

This sequence joins TRBV7-8 and TRBJ1-4; D call uncertain. CDR1 and CDR2 (germline): SGHVS, FQNEAQ. V lost 1 base to trimming and J lost 8 bases, with 5 bases between them. This CDR3 contains 12 residues. Here the CDR3 DNA reads TGTGCCAGCAGCTTAGTCGGCGAAAAACTGTTTTTT. It translates to CASSLVGEKLFF.

The gene calls are TRBV11-2 and TRBJ1-5; no definite D call. V was trimmed by 2 bases and J by 6 bases, leaving 5 bases between them. Germline V gives CDR1 SGHAT, CDR2 FQNNGV. There are 12 residues in the CDR3. Here the CDR3 DNA reads TGTGCCAGCAGCTTATTAGGTCAGCCCCAGCATTTT. Protein: CASSLLGQPQHF. Looking up the rest from reference TRBV11-2 and TRBJ1-5 gives the full variable domain: EAGVAQSPRYKIIEKRQSVAFWCNPISGHATLYWYQQILGQGPKLLIQFQNNGVVDDSQLPKDRFSAERLKGVDSTLKIQPAKLEDSAVYLCASSLLGQPQHFGDGTRLSIL.